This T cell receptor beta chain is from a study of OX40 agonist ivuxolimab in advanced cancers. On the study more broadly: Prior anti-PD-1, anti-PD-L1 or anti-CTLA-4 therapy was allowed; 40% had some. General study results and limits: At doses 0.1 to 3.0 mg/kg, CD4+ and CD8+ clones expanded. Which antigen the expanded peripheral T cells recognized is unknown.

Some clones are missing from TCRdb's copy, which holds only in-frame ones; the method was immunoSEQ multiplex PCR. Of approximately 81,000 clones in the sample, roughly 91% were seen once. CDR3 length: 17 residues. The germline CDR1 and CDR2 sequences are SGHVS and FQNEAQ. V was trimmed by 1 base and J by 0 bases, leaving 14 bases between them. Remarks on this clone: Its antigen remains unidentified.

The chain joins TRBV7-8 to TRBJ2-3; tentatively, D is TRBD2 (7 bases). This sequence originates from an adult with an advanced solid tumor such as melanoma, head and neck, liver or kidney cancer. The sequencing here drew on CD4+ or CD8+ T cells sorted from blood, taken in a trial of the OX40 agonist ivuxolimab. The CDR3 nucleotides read TGTGCCAGCAGCTTAGATGGGGGGGCTCTGAGCACAGATACGCAGTATTTT. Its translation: CASSLDGGALSTDTQYF. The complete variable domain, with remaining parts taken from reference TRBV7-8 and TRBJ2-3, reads GAGVSQSPRYKVAKRGQDVALRCDPISGHVSLFWYQQALGQGPEFLTYFQNEAQLDKSGLPSDRFFAERPEGSVSTLKIQRTQQEDSAVYLCASSLDGGALSTDTQYFGPGTRLTVL.